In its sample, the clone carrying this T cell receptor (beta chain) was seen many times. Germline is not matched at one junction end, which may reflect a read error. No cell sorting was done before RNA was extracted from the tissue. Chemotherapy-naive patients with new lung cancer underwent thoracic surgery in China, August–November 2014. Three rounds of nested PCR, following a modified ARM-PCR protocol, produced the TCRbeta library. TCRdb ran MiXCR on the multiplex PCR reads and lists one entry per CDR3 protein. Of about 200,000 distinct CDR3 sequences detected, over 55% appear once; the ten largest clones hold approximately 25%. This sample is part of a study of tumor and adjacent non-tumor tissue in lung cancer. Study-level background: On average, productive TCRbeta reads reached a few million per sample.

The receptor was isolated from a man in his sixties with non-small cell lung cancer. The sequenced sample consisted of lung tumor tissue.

This CDR3 is CASILPPTGELFF. In DNA, the CDR3 is TGTGCCAGCATTTTACCCCCCACCGGGGAGCTGTTTTTT. The genes are TRBV12-3 or TRBV12-4 and TRBJ2-2; D gene uncertain. The CDR3 sequence is 13 residues long.